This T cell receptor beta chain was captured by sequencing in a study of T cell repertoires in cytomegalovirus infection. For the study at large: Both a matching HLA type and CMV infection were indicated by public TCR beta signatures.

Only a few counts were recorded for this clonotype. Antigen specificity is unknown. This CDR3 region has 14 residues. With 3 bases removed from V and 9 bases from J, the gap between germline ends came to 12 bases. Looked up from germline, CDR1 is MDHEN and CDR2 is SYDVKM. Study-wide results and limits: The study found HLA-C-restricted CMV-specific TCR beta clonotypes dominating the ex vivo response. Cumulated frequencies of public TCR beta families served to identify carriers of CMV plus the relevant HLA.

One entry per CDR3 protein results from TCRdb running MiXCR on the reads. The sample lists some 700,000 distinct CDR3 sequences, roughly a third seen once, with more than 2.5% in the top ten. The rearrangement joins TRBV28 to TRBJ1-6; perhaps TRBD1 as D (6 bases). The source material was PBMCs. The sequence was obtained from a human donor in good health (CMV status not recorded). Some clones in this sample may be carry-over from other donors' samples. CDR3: CASSFDRIPSPLHF. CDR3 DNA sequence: TGTGCCAGCAGTTTCGACAGGATACCTTCACCCCTCCACTTT.